This is a list of T cell receptor beta chains from one sample in a study of T-cell memory formation after mild COVID-19. Using its own MiXCR run on the 5' RACE reads, TCRdb lists one record per CDR3 protein. The sample contains approximately 490,000 distinct CDR3 sequences, about 20% of which appear only once. Sequences were obtained from PBMCs or a T cell subset sorted from them (not recorded which). These receptors came from an adult woman who had mild COVID-19 (a few samples of this study predate the infection). Cell type and time point are not known. CDR3s leave out the opening cysteine and the closing phenylalanine or tryptophan. The order of the fields is J gene, V gene, CDR3 protein.

>TRBJ1-2|TRBV2
ASSDSQLSIYGYT
>TRBJ1-1|TRBV18
ASSPGTQMNTEAF
>TRBJ2-3|TRBV12-3/TRBV12-4
ASRSGQGGTDTQY
>TRBJ2-7|TRBV5-1
ASSSRQGASYEQY
>TRBJ2-6|TRBV5-1
ASSQGSQSGANVLT
>TRBJ1-1|TRBV4-2
ASSQEGQGAVGTEAF
>TRBJ2-1|TRBV6-5
ASSYPSAGPVEQF
>TRBJ2-4|TRBV7-8
ASSLEYGLAGGPAKNIQY
>TRBJ1-2|TRBV5-1
ASKGTDGYT
>TRBJ1-1|TRBV24-1
ATSEAGTGLVTEAF
>TRBJ2-7|TRBV7-2
ASRSLSDGQY
>TRBJ2-3|TRBV7-9
ASSITSGRTTDTQY
>TRBJ2-5|TRBV7-2
ASSFGDRGETQY
>TRBJ1-2|TRBV3-1
ASSSRGVYGYT
>TRBJ2-1|TRBV9
ASSVAGGPSYNEQF
>TRBJ2-5|TRBV5-1
ASSLAGGRQETQY
>TRBJ1-1|TRBV7-9
ASSLAVGQGEAF
>TRBJ2-3|TRBV7-2
ASSLGTTDTQY
>TRBJ2-2|TRBV7-3
ASSSTPGTMNTGELF
>TRBJ1-2|TRBV5-1
ASSLGGQARGYT
>TRBJ2-7|TRBV25-1
ASSEWRQGFNEQY
>TRBJ2-3|TRBV5-1
ASSYRQGADTQY
>TRBJ2-7|TRBV2
ASSPNRVEQY
>TRBJ2-7|TRBV7-3
ASSSTGGSGYEQY
>TRBJ2-1|TRBV20-1
SARDRGTSPVGEQF
>TRBJ2-7|TRBV30
AWSQGIAGSYEQY
>TRBJ2-3|TRBV20-1
SASYSGRSDTQY
>TRBJ1-1|TRBV12-3/TRBV12-4
ASSLLQAGYTEAF
>TRBJ1-4|TRBV6-5
ASRRTGGEKLF
>TRBJ2-2|TRBV9
ASSVGTAMRAYSGELF
>TRBJ1-1|TRBV19
ASSRTSTVNTEAF
>TRBJ2-5|TRBV4-1
ASSQVDYTQETQY
>TRBJ2-1|TRBV12-3/TRBV12-4
ASSLRNNEQF
>TRBJ2-1|TRBV6-1
ASRRTGTYNEQF
>TRBJ2-5|TRBV6-6
ASSRTGTGRLRETQY
>TRBJ2-6|TRBV20-1
SARQGSSGANVLT
>TRBJ1-5|TRBV4-1
ASSQDPPGPGHGQPQH
>TRBJ2-3|TRBV19
ASSSSFGADTQY
>TRBJ1-5|TRBV12-3/TRBV12-4
ASSLSGASYQPQH
>TRBJ2-3|TRBV13
ASSDRTSGEGDTQY
>TRBJ2-2|TRBV9
ASSGSSAVGELF
>TRBJ2-7|TRBV13
ASHYRGSYEQY
>TRBJ2-3|TRBV29-1
SVERGTSTDTQY
>TRBJ2-7|TRBV10-2
ASSEAGEYEQY
>TRBJ2-1|TRBV20-1
SARDGSYNEQF
>TRBJ2-1|TRBV5-1
ASSLGLAGGLSYNEQF
>TRBJ1-2|TRBV12-3/TRBV12-4
ASSAGTGANYGYT
>TRBJ1-1|TRBV21-1
ASSKEEGTEAF
>TRBJ2-5|TRBV7-8
ASRLRTSGETQY